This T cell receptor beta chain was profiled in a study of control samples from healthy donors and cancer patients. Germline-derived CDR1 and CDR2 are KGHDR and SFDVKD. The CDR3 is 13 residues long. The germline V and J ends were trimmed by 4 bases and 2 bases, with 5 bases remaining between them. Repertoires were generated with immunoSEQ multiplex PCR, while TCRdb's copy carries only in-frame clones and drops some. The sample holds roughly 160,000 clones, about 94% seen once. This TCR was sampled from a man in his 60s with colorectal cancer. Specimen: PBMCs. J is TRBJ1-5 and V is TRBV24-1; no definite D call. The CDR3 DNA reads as TGTGCCACCAGTGAGGATGGCAATCAGCCCCAGCATTTT. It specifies CATSEDGNQPQHF.